This T cell receptor beta chain was retrieved from a study of cytomegalovirus exposure and HLA in healthy donors. Study summary: Falling in the Caucasian-associated ancestry cluster were about 82% of around 370 genotyped donors.

PCR was performed using 60 Vbeta and 13 Jbeta primers. The data were produced by immunoSEQ multiplex PCR, yet TCRdb's version contains in-frame clones alone and is incomplete. The sample holds some 120,000 clones, about 76% seen once. Germline V gives CDR1 SGHRS, CDR2 YFSETQ. With V trimmed by 7 bases and J by 2 bases, 3 bases remained unmatched. There are 13 residues in the CDR3. This sequence joins TRBV5-1 and TRBJ2-5, with TRBD1 matching 9 bases. The clonotype originates from a woman aged 25-40 years in good health and CMV-seronegative. Specimen: PBMCs. CDR3 DNA sequence: TGCGCCAGCCGGACAGGGGATCAAGAGACCCAGTACTTC. Amino acids: CASRTGDQETQYF.